The next 27 T cell receptor beta chains were all read from a single sample in a study of blood T cells in healthy people across ages. Next came a second PCR, run for about 7 to 12 cycles, which used a sample-barcoded 5' primer along with a J-beta primer mix. TCRdb recomputed calls from the 5' RACE reads with MiXCR, one row per CDR3 protein. The table includes about a million distinct CDR3 sequences, less than 45% detected once. Specimen: blood. These receptors all come from a young man in good health.

The sample holds many counts of this clonotype. The gene calls are TRBV29-1 and TRBJ1-2; 7 nucleotides match TRBD1. The CDR3 is 13 amino acids. Germline V gene sequence: CDR1 SQVTM, CDR2 ANQGSEA. V shed 4 bases and J 6 bases; nucleotides not matched to a gene: 8. In DNA, the CDR3 is TGCAGCGTTGGGGATCGACAGGGAGATGGCTACACCTTC. This translates into CSVGDRQGDGYTF.

The chain employs TRBV2 and TRBJ1-1; D gene unclear. CDR3 length: 13 amino acids. CDR1 SNHLY and CDR2 FYNNEI come from the germline V gene. V was shortened by 7 bases and J by 5 bases, with 14 bases between the two germline ends. CDR3 amino acids: CASKGLPRTEAFF. For the CDR3, the DNA is TGTGCCAGCAAAGGACTCCCGAGGACTGAAGCTTTCTTT.

This chain connects TRBV6-5 to TRBJ1-1, with D hard to call. Germline V lookup: CDR1 MNHEY, CDR2 SVGAGI. Trimming removed 0 bases from V and 4 bases from J, with 9 bases in between. The CDR3 consists of 14 residues. This CDR3 reads CASSYSSVGTEAFF. CDR3 coding DNA: TGTGCCAGCAGTTACTCGTCCGTGGGCACTGAAGCTTTCTTT.

In regard to this clonotype: A read error may explain this, as a much larger clone is one base away. The gene calls are TRBV12-3 or TRBV12-4 and TRBJ2-4; D is tentatively TRBD1 or TRBD2 (5 bases each). Trimming took 0 bases from V and 15 from J, leaving 18 bases between them. The CDR3 is made up of 14 amino acids. CDR3 region: CASSLAQGTYERYF. In DNA, the CDR3 is TGTGCCAGCAGTTTAGCGCAAGGGACCTACGAGCGGTACTTC.

This clonotype was seen many times. The chain has TRBV4-1 and TRBJ1-4, with D possibly TRBD1 on 6 matching bases. Trimming pared 2 bases from V and 8 bases from J, leaving 12 bases between. The length of the CDR3 is 14 residues. CDR1 and CDR2 (germline): MGHRA, YSYEKL. The CDR3, as DNA: TGCGCCAGCAGCCAAAGCCGACAGGTAGAAAAACTGTTTTTT. This encodes CASSQSRQVEKLFF.

J is TRBJ1-2 and V is TRBV12-3 or TRBV12-4; D is unresolved. V was shortened by 8 bases and J by 6 bases, with 16 bases between the two germline ends. This CDR3 region has 13 residues. CDR3 DNA: TGTGCCAGCGCCTTAAGTCTGAGGAATGGCTACACCTTC. Its protein is CASALSLRNGYTF.

With regard to this clonotype: With a much larger clone just one base away, this may be a read error. V gene TRBV12-3 or TRBV12-4 combines with J gene TRBJ2-3; weak D call: TRBD2 (5 bases). The CDR3 runs to 16 residues. The CDR3 DNA reads TGTGCCAGCAGTCCACTAGGCTTAGATTCCACAGATATGCAGTATTTT. Translation: CASSPLGLDSTDMQYF.

On this clonotype itself: The junction differs from germline at one of its ends, possibly a read error. The chain is built from TRBV14 and TRBJ2-3, with D perhaps TRBD1 (5 bases). This CDR3 region has 14 residues. Germline V gene data show CDR1 as SGHDN and CDR2 as FVKESK. The CDR3 loop reads CTSSQGAGTDTQYF. CDR3 DNA: TGTACCAGCAGTCAGGGCGCTGGCACAGATACGCAGTATTTT.

The chain carries TRBV20-1 and TRBJ2-3; TRBD1 agrees at 8 bases. Germline V gene lookup returns CDR1 DFQATT and CDR2 SNEGSKA (reference sequence). After removal of 4 bases from V and 1 base from J, the junction contained 10 bases not matched to a gene. This CDR3 spans 16 amino acids. The CDR3 DNA is TGCAGTGCTACAGGGGGCGGTGGAGTGGGCACAGATACGCAGTATTTT. Protein sequence: CSATGGGGVGTDTQYF.

This rearrangement joins TRBV7-9 to TRBJ1-3; unclear D gene. Germline-derived CDR1 and CDR2 are SEHNR and FQNEAQ (reference sequence). The CDR3 contains 12 residues. With 5 bases removed from V and 5 bases from J, the gap between germline ends came to 7 bases. In DNA, the CDR3 is TGTGCCAGCAGCGACCAGCGAAACACCATATATTTT. Translated: CASSDQRNTIYF.

The V and J genes are TRBV29-1 and TRBJ1-1; D not certain. The V end was cut by 5 bases, the J end by 4 bases, with 11 bases between. The CDR3 loop spans 12 amino acids. CDR1 and CDR2 from the germline V gene are SQVTM and ANQGSEA. CDR3: CSVRDRRTEAFF. The CDR3 bases are TGCAGCGTTAGAGACCGACGCACTGAAGCTTTCTTT.

This clonotype was observed a handful of times. This rearrangement joins TRBV18 to TRBJ2-5; D call uncertain. The length of the CDR3 is 12 residues. CDR1 is KGHSH, CDR2 LQKENI, per germline. V lost 2 bases to trimming and J lost 4 bases, with 5 bases between them. In nucleotides, the CDR3 is TGTGCCAGCTCACCAGAGGCAGAGACCCAGTACTTC. It specifies CASSPEAETQYF. Variable domain in full (rest from reference TRBV18 and TRBJ2-5): NAGVMQNPRHLVRRRGQEARLRCSPMKGHSHVYWYRQLPEEGLKFMVYLQKENIIDESGMPKERFSAEFPKEGPSILRIQQVVRGDSAAYFCASSPEAETQYFGPGTRLLVL.

This clonotype was seen a few times. V gene TRBV3-1 combines with J gene TRBJ1-1; D gene uncertain. The V and J ends lost 0 bases and 6 bases respectively, with 11 bases between them. The CDR3 contains 14 residues. Germline CDR1 reads LGHDT; CDR2 reads YNNKEL (reference sequence). This chain's CDR3 is CASSQDTLAAEAFF. For the CDR3, the DNA is TGTGCCAGCAGCCAAGATACACTGGCCGCTGAAGCTTTCTTT.

The rearrangement links TRBV7-9 to TRBJ2-7, with a tentative D call TRBD1 (5 bases). The CDR3 totals 15 residues. Germline values: CDR1 SEHNR, CDR2 FQNEAQ (reference sequence). V gave up 1 base and J gave up 7 bases, with 17 bases separating them. CDR3 loop: CASSLVMGMDNEQYF. Written as DNA, the CDR3 is TGTGCCAGCAGCTTAGTTATGGGGATGGACAATGAGCAGTACTTC.

This clonotype was seen a handful of times. The gene calls are TRBV19 and TRBJ2-3; tentatively, D is TRBD1 (5 bases). Germline V lookup: CDR1 LNHDA, CDR2 SQIVND (reference sequence). Trimming removed 8 bases at V and 2 bases at J, with 17 bases between. CDR3 length: 15 residues. The chain's CDR3 is CASAEDTLITDTQYF. CDR3 DNA: TGTGCCAGTGCCGAGGACACTCTCATCACAGATACGCAGTATTTT.

This clonotype was observed a few times. The V call is TRBV12-3 or TRBV12-4, the J call TRBJ1-6; D unresolved. The germline V and J ends were trimmed by 2 bases and 9 bases, with 14 bases remaining between them. The CDR3 extends over 15 amino acids. The CDR3, as DNA: TGTGCCAGCAGTTTAATTCCCGGGGATGGTTCACCCCTCCACTTT. It is translated as CASSLIPGDGSPLHF.

The chain carries TRBV7-2 and TRBJ1-2; TRBD1 is a possible D gene (5 bases). Germline lookup yields CDR1 SGHTA and CDR2 FQGNSA. The CDR3 consists of 16 residues. The germline V and J ends were trimmed by 1 base and 7 bases, with 19 bases remaining between them. CDR3 in DNA: TGTGCCAGCAGCTTAGTAGGCCAGGGAGGATCCGCTGGCTACACCTTC. This translates into CASSLVGQGGSAGYTF.

V is TRBV29-1 and J is TRBJ2-7; D possibly corresponds to TRBD2 (5 bases). CDR3 size: 14 residues. CDR1 is SQVTM and CDR2 is ANQGSEA in the germline V gene. V was trimmed by 5 bases and J by 0 bases, leaving 14 bases between them. The CDR3, as DNA: TGCAGCGTTCAAGGCTTAGGGAGCTCCTACGAGCAGTACTTC. The encoded protein is CSVQGLGSSYEQYF.

The chain carries TRBV20-1 and TRBJ1-1, with TRBD1 identical over 7 bases. CDR1 is DFQATT, CDR2 SNEGSKA, per germline (reference sequence). The trim removed 0 bases at V and 0 bases at J, leaving 7 bases unmatched. The CDR3 spans 16 residues. In DNA, the CDR3 is TGCAGTGCTAGAGATAGGGCCAGGGGGATGAACACTGAAGCTTTCTTT. It specifies CSARDRARGMNTEAFF.

The J gene is TRBJ2-1, the V gene TRBV4-3; perhaps TRBD2 as D (5 bases). The CDR3 has 16 amino acids. Germline CDR1 is LGHNA and CDR2 is YSLEER. V was pared by 0 bases and J by 7 bases, with 16 bases between. The CDR3 DNA sequence: TGCGCCAGCAGCCAAGATGAACTAGGAGGTATTAATGAGCAGTTCTTC. Protein: CASSQDELGGINEQFF.

This sequence joins TRBV27 and TRBJ2-4, with D maybe TRBD2 (6 bases). The V and J ends lost 7 bases and 13 bases respectively, with 20 bases between them. Germline values: CDR1 MNHEY, CDR2 SMNVEV (reference sequence). The CDR3 extends over 13 amino acids. The CDR3 sequence: CASTDRDWSKQYF. The CDR3 DNA sequence: TGTGCCAGCACCGACCGGGACTGGAGTAAGCAGTACTTC.

The genes are TRBV5-8 and TRBJ2-5, with a tentative D call TRBD2 (5 bases). This CDR3 has 16 amino acids. The germline CDR1 and CDR2 sequences are SGHTS and YDEGEE. Trimming left V 4 bases short and J 5 bases short, with 21 bases between. The CDR3 nucleotides read TGTGCCAGCAGCCCCCGTCTTGGCGGGTCTAAGGAGACCCAGTACTTC. Its protein product is CASSPRLGGSKETQYF.

This clonotype showed up just a few times. The chain combines TRBV4-3 with TRBJ1-5; D uncertain. Germline CDR1 reads LGHNA; CDR2 reads YSLEER. V lost 0 bases and J 5 bases, leaving 5 bases between the germline ends. The CDR3 runs 13 residues. The CDR3 sequence is CASSQESDQPQHF. CDR3 DNA sequence: TGCGCCAGCAGCCAAGAATCCGATCAGCCCCAGCATTTT.

The chain recombines TRBV12-3 or TRBV12-4 with TRBJ1-2; no definite D call. The CDR3 totals 14 residues. Trimming pared 7 bases from V and 4 bases from J, leaving 16 bases between. CDR3 sequence: CASTPSGGLYGYTF. The CDR3 bases are TGTGCCAGCACCCCAAGTGGAGGTCTCTATGGCTACACCTTC.

The chain links TRBV7-8 to TRBJ2-5, with D unclear. The CDR3 is 14 residues long. Trimming removed 2 bases from V and 11 bases from J, with 18 bases in between. From germline, CDR1 is SGHVS and CDR2 FQNEAQ. CDR3 sequence (DNA): TGTGCCAGCAGCTTAATCAGATCGCGCGATGAGCAGTACTTC. It yields the protein CASSLIRSRDEQYF. Filled out from reference TRBV7-8 and TRBJ2-5, the complete variable domain reads GAGVSQSPRYKVAKRGQDVALRCDPISGHVSLFWYQQALGQGPEFLTYFQNEAQLDKSGLPSDRFFAERPEGSVSTLKIQRTQQEDSAVYLCASSLIRSRDEQYFGPGTRLLVL.

This chain links TRBV5-5 with TRBJ1-1, with D unresolved. Germline CDR1 is SGHKS and CDR2 is YYEKEE (reference sequence). The CDR3 runs 13 residues. Trimming took off 4 bases at V and 3 bases at J, with 10 bases between the two ends. The CDR3 protein is CASSGNTYTEAFF. CDR3 sequence (DNA): TGTGCCAGCAGCGGAAACACTTACACTGAAGCTTTCTTT. Full variable domain (remainder filled in from reference TRBV5-5 and TRBJ1-1): DAGVTQSPTHLIKTRGQQVTLRCSPISGHKSVSWYQQVLGQGPQFIFQYYEKEERGRGNFPDRFSARQFPNYSSELNVNALLLGDSALYLCASSGNTYTEAFFGQGTRLTVV.

The rearrangement joins TRBV7-2 to TRBJ1-2; D may be TRBD1 (6 bases). CDR1 and CDR2 from the germline V gene are SGHTA and FQGNSA. This CDR3 has 15 residues. Trimming removed 3 bases at V and 3 bases at J, with 14 bases between. CDR3: CASSFSGGADYGYTF. CDR3 nucleotides: TGTGCCAGCAGCTTTAGCGGGGGCGCGGACTATGGCTACACCTTC.